The present entry profiles one T cell receptor (beta chain) with its context. Its antigen remains unidentified. One base away there is no much larger clone; base qualities are not given. The cysteine opens and the phenylalanine closes a CDR3 of 14 amino acids. CDR3 DNA only is kept here, 42 bases in frame from base 1. CDR1 and CDR2 are read off the germline V gene as KGHSH and LQKENI. V and J are truncated by 3 bases and 1 base respectively, leaving an intervening sequence of 9 bases. The library was made by the immunoSEQ multiplex PCR assay. The multiplex PCR relied on a mix of 60 forward primers for TCR Vbeta segments and 13 reverse primers for TCR Jbeta segments. The CDR3 region of rearranged TCR beta genes was amplified from genomic DNA with a multiplex PCR assay. The Illumina HiSeq System was used to sequence the amplified TCR beta libraries as 87-base-pair reads. Under the source paper's analysis protocol: In a later analysis, around 80 million unique TCR beta chains were counted across the roughly 610 repertoires, and roughly 10 million of these chains were shared by at least two donors. To remove PCR and sequencing errors, raw reads were error-corrected and collapsed into unique sequences using a nearest-neighbor algorithm that merged closely related sequences. To assign V, D and J gene segments, CDR3 sequences were aligned to IMGT reference sequences. For a sequence to be retained, at least a six-nucleotide match to both a V gene segment and a J gene segment was required. A rearrangement counted as productive if the CDR3 had no stop codons and remained in frame with V and J, and every other rearrangement counted as non-productive. Following IMGT convention, CDR3 was defined as the stretch from the second conserved V-encoded cysteine to the conserved J-encoded phenylalanine. The earlier analysis of about 590 of the donors excluded sequences that lacked an unambiguous match to a single V gene segment. An earlier analysis of a few hundred of the donors called V segments functional above 56.7% productive rearrangements and segregating when the between-donor standard deviation exceeded 5%. A statistical classification framework was built for diagnosing cytomegalovirus status from the catalog of TCR beta chain sequences. V and J gene assignment, in a later analysis, came from comparing TCR nucleotide sequences with IMGT/GENE-DB human TR gene sequences. A later analysis assigned CDR3 sequences and most-parsimonious VDJ recombination scenarios with the TCRdist pipeline. In a later analysis, every TCR beta chain was defined by the combination of its CDR3 amino acid sequence and its V-gene family, and reads without a unique V-gene family were dropped. A later analysis removed 592 highly shared, low-generation-probability nucleotide sequences to deal with suspected cross-contamination and a sequencing artifact. In a later analysis, a clonal expansion index for each public chain was calculated from normalized within-repertoire ranks of inferred template counts. A later analysis computed generation probabilities with a VDJ recombination model fitted to out-of-frame rearrangements, and checked the results against IGoR. Hypergeometric tests were used in a later analysis to score TCR-TCR, TCR-HLA and TCR-CMV co-occurrence, with a repertoire-size bias correction applied to the TCR pairs. A later analysis estimated false discovery rates by permuting HLA or CMV assignments 20 times. In a later analysis, co-occurring TCRs were grouped using DBSCAN, and TCRdist sequence similarity was added for clustering within HLA-allele-positive subsets. For co-occurrence clustering, repertoires with fewer than 30,000 or more than 120,000 public chains were excluded, along with roughly 5 repertoires with anomalous nucleotide sharing. The table comes from immuneACCESS by way of TCRdb, which keeps in-frame sequences with V and J called. Part of the clones is missing from these tables; in studies checked, under half for an unresolved V gene and the rest for unknown reasons. From that table come the V and J calls and clone size; the DNA was used to work out D and trimming. The sample profile shows 150,000 to 200,000 clones; approximately 70% of them were found once. Clones ranked in the top ten supply less than 2% of the sample.

The sample is drawn from a study of cytomegalovirus exposure and HLA in healthy donors (TCRdb year 2017). Background for the entire study: An earlier analysis of under 600 of the donors reported 250 to 300 Gb of sequence data and some 120 million unique TCR beta sequences from 150 million to 200 million T cells. An early release that covered approximately 600 HLA-typed donors contained approximately 290 gigabases of sequencing data and about 93 million unique TCR sequences. Of the roughly 420 genotyped donors, 81% were placed in the genetic ancestry cluster associated with self-reported Caucasian donors. The study aimed to test whether signatures of past pathogen exposure could be identified by cataloging public T cell receptors. The study profiled the T cell repertoires of some 610 subjects by immunosequencing and related them to cytomegalovirus serostatus. Besides the first cohort of 550 to 750 subjects, a separate validation cohort made up of 120 different subjects was used. To predict cytomegalovirus infection status, the study combined high-throughput TCR immunosequencing, statistical association of individual TCRs with disease status, and machine learning. A later analysis re-examined previously published TCR beta repertoires from over 500 donors and added high-resolution HLA genotyping to investigate patterns of TCR occurrence. Rather than using new phenotypic data, the later analysis identified candidate immune exposures from TCR beta sequences and from how often those sequences occurred across donors. To decide whether each TCR beta V gene segment behaved as functional or pseudogenic, an earlier analysis of fewer than 750 of the donors relied on high-throughput TCR beta sequencing. Alongside the repertoire data, information on donor age, sex, ethnicity and CMV serostatus was compiled. A later genetic analysis took genome-wide SNP genotypes for about 65% of the 666 donors and used that subset as a discovery cohort. All discovery cohort repertoires had been generated using a single sequencing platform. HLA typing covered class I and class II loci at four-digit resolution. The number of donors typed differed by locus, with 629-630 for A, B, C, DRB1 and DQB1, 522 for DQA1, 600 to 610 for DPA1, and 450 to 480 for DPB1. Roughly five DR-DQ haplotypes were treated as single units for association and clustering because of strong linkage in the cohort. Across under 500 genotyped donors of the cohort, an average of about 200,000 unique TCR beta nucleotide sequences per donor were sequenced, and roughly 18% of those sequences were non-productive.

The cohort was made up of under 800 healthy bone marrow donors. Cohort members were all nominally healthy when sampled, although unrecorded immune exposures were likely present. The donor was CMV seronegative and was included in the group of about 400 seronegative cohort members. A peripheral blood sample was provided by each donor, and peripheral blood mononuclear cells were used for TCR beta sequencing. The Qiagen DNeasy Blood Extraction Kit was used to extract genomic DNA from the blood cell samples. What the study reported, not specific to this receptor: Linkage disequilibrium might explain the correlated functional status among segregating V segments, but an unknown experimental factor could not be excluded. In both the original and validation cohorts, the classifier was reported to diagnose cytomegalovirus status with high specificity and sensitivity. This cohort had only TCR beta chains sequenced, and the lack of alpha or paired-chain data limited which features could be detected. A total of roughly 160 TCR beta chains were listed by the study as associated with cytomegalovirus. A group of highly shared sequence variants was considered likely to be a technical artifact of the sequencing pipeline. Three of the identified cytomegalovirus-associated TCR beta chains were confirmed in vitro to be specific for cytomegalovirus antigens. A later analysis found that TCR association rates varied across HLA loci, with DRB1 alleles showing the most associated TCRs and HLA-C alleles the fewest. An association between a missense DCLRE1C variant and V-gene and J-gene trimming of TCR beta chains was found in a later genetic analysis and replicated in an independent cohort. Some IMGT-functional V segments, including TRBV6-2 and TRBV6-3, could not be distinguished by the 87-base-pair reads and were therefore excluded. While some public TCRs were present in many individuals, most TCR sequences turned up only very rarely across donors. Roughly 15 rarely observed V segments, including chromosome 9 orphons, were excluded from the earlier analysis of almost 600 of the donors because counts were too low. Because HLA typing was unavailable for some donors at each locus, only the typed subset was used in association tests. Assigning TCR associations to individual alleles was difficult when HLA alleles, especially DR and DQ, strongly co-occurred. Broadly in line with IMGT annotations, most TCR beta V segments showed up in productive rearrangements about 87% or about 30% of the time in an earlier analysis of approximately 600 of the donors. For the cohort, immune exposure information was limited to CMV serostatus. Sequencing depth was assumed to be roughly uniform across donors in the presence/absence analyses, though that assumption may not hold. At a false discovery rate of 0.05, a later analysis linked around 17,000 TCR beta sequences to specific HLA alleles. The authors suggested that the approach could potentially be generalized to other disease states and immunological phenotypes. A further reported finding was that TCR beta sequences accurately predicted the HLA-A and HLA-B alleles for most subjects in the first cohort. In a later analysis, HLA-associated TCR beta chains were found to be more clonally expanded and to have lower generation probabilities than equally common non-associated chains. A later genetic analysis reported fewer N-insertions in productive TCRs among donors in an Asian-associated ancestry cluster than the roughly 720-donor mean. According to a later analysis, parvovirus B19, influenza, CMV and Epstein-Barr virus appeared linked to several top co-occurrence clusters. A later analysis found that most CMV-associated TCR beta chains appeared HLA-restricted, with HLA associations seemingly driven largely by CMV exposure.

The sequencing input was PBMCs. This receptor was obtained from a woman in her twenties or thirties in good health and CMV-seronegative. Recombination connected TRBV18 to TRBJ1-1, with the D gene too uncertain to name. The DNA sequence follows: TGTGCCAGCTCACCGCAGCGGGGGAACACTGAAGCTTTCTTT. Its product reads: CASSPQRGNTEAFF.